This is a list of T cell receptor beta chains from one sample in a study of response to subunit inactivated influenza vaccine. Via MiXCR, TCRdb re-called the RT-PCR reads, giving one row per CDR3 protein. The table has around 650,000 distinct CDR3 sequences, approximately 14% seen once. The specimen comprised PBMCs from blood, sampled 11 to 12 days after vaccination. The receptors derive from a man aged 50 or older who received an inactivated influenza vaccine. Both conserved end residues are part of each CDR3. The D gene is left open where the match is weak. Clone size is shown for a subset of rows, as once, few, many or a class of expanded clone.

16,TRBV20-1,TRBJ1-1,NA,NA,CSASTGWPDRNTEAFF,TGCAGTGCTAGTACAGGTTGGCCCGACAGGAACACTGAAGCTTTCTTT
13,TRBV12-3/TRBV12-4,TRBJ2-3,few,NA,CSSRGLDVDTQYF,TGTTCTTCCCGGGGGCTAGACGTAGATACGCAGTATTTT
14,TRBV5-1,TRBJ2-7,few,NA,CASSLRAYPPEQYF,TGCGCCAGCAGCTTAAGGGCCTATCCTCCCGAGCAGTACTTC
13,TRBV9,TRBJ2-3,few,NA,CASSADTTNTQYF,TGTGCCAGCAGCGCTGACACCACGAATACGCAGTATTTT
15,TRBV15,TRBJ2-3,NA,NA,CATSRNAGPTDTQYF,TGTGCCACCAGCAGAAATGCAGGCCCTACAGATACGCAGTATTTT
13,TRBV28,TRBJ1-4,few,TRBD1,CASTTGANEKLFF,TGTGCCAGCACGACAGGGGCTAATGAAAAACTGTTTTTT
16,TRBV7-8,TRBJ2-1,few,TRBD2,CASSLESGGLYNEQFF,TGTGCCAGCAGCTTAGAATCGGGGGGGCTCTACAATGAGCAGTTCTTC
16,TRBV5-6,TRBJ2-3,NA,NA,CASSPYRAVLTDTQYF,TGTGCCAGCAGCCCCTACCGGGCTGTACTCACAGATACGCAGTATTTT
15,TRBV28,TRBJ2-4,NA,TRBD1,CASGTGNTAKNIQYF,TGTGCCAGCGGGACAGGGAACACGGCCAAAAACATTCAGTACTTC
11,TRBV18,TRBJ1-2,few,NA,CASSKGAGYTF,TGTGCCAGCTCGAAGGGAGCGGGCTACACCTTC
15,TRBV27,TRBJ2-1,NA,TRBD1,CASSFVTGGQYEQFF,TGTGCCAGCAGTTTTGTGACAGGGGGGCAATATGAGCAGTTCTTC
15,TRBV7-9,TRBJ2-3,few,TRBD2,CASSLMSGSTDTQYF,TGTGCCAGCAGCTTAATGAGCGGGAGTACAGATACGCAGTATTTT
16,TRBV29-1,TRBJ2-2,NA,TRBD2,CSVEDLAGDRTGELFF,TGCAGCGTTGAAGATTTAGCGGGAGACCGTACCGGGGAGCTGTTTTTT
13,TRBV6-1,TRBJ1-2,NA,NA,CASSEQGFYGYTF,TGTGCCAGCAGTGAACAGGGATTCTATGGCTACACCTTC
15,TRBV5-1,TRBJ2-7,NA,TRBD1,CASSPGTGGFNEQYF,TGCGCCAGCAGCCCGGGGACAGGGGGCTTTAACGAGCAGTACTTC
15,TRBV28,TRBJ2-3,NA,NA,CASVSPQGQTDTQYF,TGTGCCAGTGTGTCACCACAGGGTCAAACAGATACGCAGTATTTT
14,TRBV4-3,TRBJ1-1,few,NA,CASRAVGANTEAFF,TGCGCCAGCAGAGCGGTGGGCGCGAACACTGAAGCTTTCTTT
15,TRBV5-6,TRBJ1-1,NA,NA,CASSLMSGVSTEAFF,TGTGCCAGCAGCTTGATGTCAGGGGTCAGCACTGAAGCTTTCTTT
14,TRBV20-1,TRBJ2-3,NA,TRBD2,CSASTSGGSDTQYF,TGCAGTGCTAGTACTAGCGGGGGATCAGATACGCAGTATTTT
17,TRBV6-5,TRBJ2-5,many,NA,CASSYSLVYGAQETQYF,TGTGCCAGCAGTTACTCATTAGTTTATGGGGCCCAAGAGACCCAGTACTTC
13,TRBV12-3/TRBV12-4,TRBJ2-7,NA,NA,CASRRLDGHEQYF,TGTGCCAGCAGAAGACTAGATGGACACGAGCAGTACTTC
12,TRBV29-1,TRBJ1-5,many,NA,CSVGNINQPQHF,TGCAGCGTCGGGAACATAAATCAGCCCCAGCATTTT
15,TRBV6-2/TRBV6-3,TRBJ2-7,NA,TRBD1,CASKDPGQKTYEQYF,TGTGCCAGCAAGGATCCGGGACAGAAGACCTACGAGCAGTACTTC
13,TRBV6-6,TRBJ2-7,NA,NA,CASNRGAAYEQYF,TGTGCCAGCAACCGGGGGGCTGCCTACGAGCAGTACTTC
16,TRBV5-8,TRBJ2-5,NA,TRBD2,CASSPGTSGSLETQYF,TGTGCCAGCAGCCCAGGGACTAGCGGGAGCCTTGAGACCCAGTACTTC